The 25 T cell receptor beta chains in this list originate from one sample, sequenced in a study of blood T cell repertoires in COVID-19. Sequenced by immunoSEQ multiplex PCR; TCRdb stores in-frame clones only, minus some. The sample gives a few hundred thousand clones, 90% of which show up once; 4% to 5.5% is in the top ten. The sequencing input was PBMCs or T cells enriched from blood (not recorded which). These receptors were collected from a woman aged 18-35 years with acute COVID-19.

The genes are TRBV5-6 and TRBJ1-1; weak D call: TRBD1 (6 bases). Germline V gene sequence: CDR1 SGHDT, CDR2 YYEEEE. Trimming removed 3 bases from V and 0 bases from J, with 12 bases in between. The CDR3 contains 15 residues. The CDR3 reads CASSSDRKMNTEAFF. The DNA of the CDR3 is TGTGCCAGCAGCTCAGACAGGAAAATGAACACTGAAGCTTTCTTT.

The J gene is TRBJ2-1, the V gene TRBV27, with D perhaps matching TRBD2 (5 bases). Germline V gene data show CDR1 as MNHEY and CDR2 as SMNVEV (reference sequence). Trimming left V 6 bases short and J 2 bases short, with 8 bases between. The CDR3 extends over 13 amino acids. The CDR3 loop reads CASRIGTYNEQFF. Here the CDR3 DNA reads TGTGCCAGCAGAATCGGGACCTACAATGAGCAGTTCTTC.

The V call is TRBV15, the J call TRBJ2-5, with TRBD1 matching over 9 bases. The CDR3 runs 14 residues. CDR1 LNHNV and CDR2 YYDKDF come from the germline V gene (reference sequence). V shed 2 bases, J shed 5 bases, and the junction held 3 bases outside the gene matches. CDR3 residues: CATSRTQGAETQYF. CDR3 coding DNA: TGTGCCACCAGCAGAACACAGGGGGCTGAGACCCAGTACTTC.

The chain has TRBV5-6 and TRBJ1-5; TRBD1 aligns across 10 bases. Germline-derived CDR1 and CDR2 are SGHDT and YYEEEE. V lost 5 bases, J lost 0 bases, and 2 bases stayed unmatched. The length of the CDR3 is 15 residues. As DNA, the CDR3 is TGTGCCAGCAGTCGGACAGGGGGTAGCAATCAGCCCCAGCATTTT. The encoded protein is CASSRTGGSNQPQHF.

The chain is built from TRBV28 and TRBJ1-2; the D is unclear. Germline V gene data show CDR1 as MDHEN and CDR2 as SYDVKM. V was pared by 6 bases and J by 3 bases, with 5 bases between. This CDR3 is 11 amino acids long. As DNA, the CDR3 is TGTGCCAGCAGGGAGGACTATGGCTACACCTTC. Translated, it gives CASREDYGYTF.

This chain connects TRBV7-9 to TRBJ2-1, with D possibly being TRBD1 (5 bases). Trimming stripped 1 base from V and 0 bases from J, with 16 bases between. The germline gives CDR1 SEHNR, CDR2 FQNEAQ (reference sequence). The CDR3 loop spans 18 amino acids. The CDR3 bases are TGTGCCAGCAGCTTAGGTTGGGGCAGGGCTAGCTCCTACAATGAGCAGTTCTTC. Its protein is CASSLGWGRASSYNEQFF.

This CDR3 is CASSAGGLNEQFF. The CDR3, as DNA: TGTGCCAGCAGTGCGGGGGGGCTCAATGAGCAGTTCTTC. The chain employs TRBV9 and TRBJ2-1, with 9 bases aligning to TRBD2. This CDR3 has 13 amino acids. CDR1 and CDR2 (germline): SGDLS, YYNGEE. The ends lost 5 bases at V and 6 bases at J; junction bases unmatched: 3.

The rearrangement joins TRBV6-5 to TRBJ2-1, with TRBD2 matching over 7 bases. The CDR3 is 16 amino acids. Germline CDR1 reads MNHEY; CDR2 reads SVGAGI. J was trimmed by 9 bases and V by 2 bases; bases with no gene match: 13. The CDR3 DNA sequence: TGTGCCAGCAGTTACCTCGCAGGGACTACCGGACTTGAGCAGTTCTTC. Residues: CASSYLAGTTGLEQFF.

This chain uses TRBV7-9 with TRBJ1-2; 7 bases are a match to TRBD1. The ends lost 4 bases at V and 7 bases at J; junction bases unmatched: 6. Germline V gene lookup returns CDR1 SEHNR and CDR2 FQNEAQ (reference sequence). This CDR3 is built from 13 residues. In DNA, the CDR3 is TGTGCCAGCAGCTCCCAACAGGGGACTGGCTACACCTTC. Amino acid sequence: CASSSQQGTGYTF.

The J gene is TRBJ2-2, the V gene TRBV28; tentative D call: TRBD1 (7 bases). Trimming stripped 5 bases from V and 7 bases from J, with 17 bases between. Germline V CDR1 and CDR2: MDHEN, SYDVKM. The length of the CDR3 is 15 residues. The DNA for the CDR3 is TGTGCCAGCAGTCCGATACAGGGGAGGAGCGGGGAGCTGTTTTTT. The encoded protein is CASSPIQGRSGELFF.

This clone has a single count. This chain uses TRBV7-3 with TRBJ2-1; D remains ambiguous. V lost 5 bases, J lost 6 bases, and 11 bases lay in between. In germline, CDR1 is SGHTA, CDR2 FQGTGA. The length of the CDR3 is 13 residues. This chain's CDR3 is CASSELYTNEQFF. CDR3 DNA sequence: TGTGCCAGCAGCGAGCTCTATACCAATGAGCAGTTCTTC. Filled out from reference TRBV7-3 and TRBJ2-1, the complete variable domain reads GAGVSQTPSNKVTEKGKYVELRCDPISGHTALYWYRQSLGQGPEFLIYFQGTGAADDSGLPNDRFFAVRPEGSVSTLKIQRTERGDSAVYLCASSELYTNEQFFGPGTRLTVL.

V is TRBV28 and J is TRBJ1-5, with a tentative D call TRBD1 (5 bases). The germline CDR1 and CDR2 sequences are MDHEN and SYDVKM. The CDR3 extends over 15 amino acids. V gave up 7 bases and J gave up 0 bases, with 13 bases separating them. Here the CDR3 DNA reads TGTGCCAGCATTAGGACACAATATAGCAATCAGCCCCAGCATTTT. Translation gives CASIRTQYSNQPQHF. The whole variable domain, remainder taken from reference TRBV28 and TRBJ1-5, is DVKVTQSSRYLVKRTGEKVFLECVQDMDHENMFWYRQDPGLGLRLIYFSYDVKMKEKGDIPEGYSVSREKKERFSLILESASTNQTSMYLCASIRTQYSNQPQHFGDGTRLSIL.

Here the CDR3 DNA reads TGTGCCAGCAGTTTATCGAGGGACAGGGGTAGTAGCAATCAGCCCCAGCATTTT. Translation gives CASSLSRDRGSSNQPQHF. The chain has TRBV27 and TRBJ1-5; 10 nucleotides match TRBD1. Germline V gives CDR1 MNHEY, CDR2 SMNVEV (reference sequence). The V gene end was trimmed by 0 bases and the J gene end by 0 bases; junction bases not matched to a gene: 5. The CDR3 loop spans 18 amino acids.

The chain links TRBV12-3 or TRBV12-4 to TRBJ2-7; weak D call: TRBD1 (6 bases). The CDR3 consists of 13 residues. Deletions cut 5 bases from V and 3 bases from J, with 11 bases between. CDR3 nucleotide sequence: TGTGCCAGCAGTAGCGGACAGCACTACGAGCAGTACTTC. Translated, it gives CASSSGQHYEQYF.

The chain couples TRBV2 to TRBJ2-7, with 10 nucleotides matching TRBD1. This CDR3 has 13 amino acids. The junction had 3 bases not matched to a gene; V was cut back by 5 bases and J by 5 bases. The V gene's germline CDR1 is SNHLY and CDR2 FYNNEI. The CDR3 protein is CASSRDRGHEQYF. The DNA of the CDR3 is TGTGCCAGCAGTCGGGACAGGGGCCACGAGCAGTACTTC.

The chain is built from TRBV18 and TRBJ2-7, with 8 bases aligning to TRBD2. The trim removed 6 bases at V and 3 bases at J, leaving 7 bases unmatched. The CDR3 consists of 14 residues. Germline lookup yields CDR1 KGHSH and CDR2 LQKENI. This CDR3 is CASSPSGTSYEQYF. The CDR3 region has the DNA TGTGCCAGCTCCCCCTCCGGGACTAGCTACGAGCAGTACTTC. The full variable domain, with the rest looked up from reference TRBV18 and TRBJ2-7, is NAGVMQNPRHLVRRRGQEARLRCSPMKGHSHVYWYRQLPEEGLKFMVYLQKENIIDESGMPKERFSAEFPKEGPSILRIQQVVRGDSAAYFCASSPSGTSYEQYFGPGTRLTVT.

In its sample, this clone was seen a few times. The chain employs TRBV28 and TRBJ1-4, with D possibly being TRBD1 (6 bases). CDR3 length: 13 amino acids. V lost 8 bases and J 5 bases, leaving 12 bases between the germline ends. In germline, CDR1 is MDHEN, CDR2 SYDVKM. This CDR3 reads CASGRDKNEKLFF. Here the CDR3 DNA reads TGTGCCAGCGGCCGGGACAAGAATGAAAAACTGTTTTTT.

The genes are TRBV10-2 and TRBJ2-1, with D unresolved. Germline CDR1 and CDR2: WSHSY and SAAADI. The V end lost 0 bases, the J end lost 1 base, and 7 bases lay between the germline ends. This CDR3 comprises 15 residues. The CDR3 DNA is TGCGCCAGCAGTGAGTCGACGGGTTCCTACAATGAGCAGTTCTTC. Protein sequence: CASSESTGSYNEQFF.

The chain employs TRBV19 and TRBJ2-7; TRBD1 matches 9 bases. Germline assignment: CDR1 LNHDA and CDR2 SQIVND (reference sequence). V was pared by 7 bases and J by 2 bases, with 9 bases of the junction left unmatched. This CDR3 has 15 residues. The CDR3 sequence: CASTSTGTGPYEQYF. Here the CDR3 DNA reads TGTGCCAGTACCTCAACCGGGACAGGGCCCTACGAGCAGTACTTC.

This chain joins TRBV5-1 and TRBJ2-7, with 13 bases matching TRBD2. This CDR3 is built from 16 residues. Looked up from germline, CDR1 is SGHRS and CDR2 is YFSETQ. V lost 6 bases to trimming and J lost 5 bases; unmatched junction nucleotides: 11. The DNA for the CDR3 is TGCGCCAGCACCGGTACCTCCGGGACTAGCGGGGACGAGCAGTACTTC. Its protein product is CASTGTSGTSGDEQYF.

This sequence joins TRBV28 and TRBJ1-2, with D tentatively TRBD1 (5 bases). The CDR3 is made up of 14 amino acids. Trimming took 5 bases from V and 4 from J, leaving 14 bases between them. Germline assignment: CDR1 MDHEN and CDR2 SYDVKM. The CDR3 DNA reads TGTGCCAGCAGTAATTACGACAGTTTCTATGGCTACACCTTC. Amino acid sequence: CASSNYDSFYGYTF.

The gene calls are TRBV28 and TRBJ1-2; unclear D gene. There are 12 residues in the CDR3. The germline gives CDR1 MDHEN, CDR2 SYDVKM. Between the trimmed V and J ends, which lost 2 bases and 8 bases, there was a span of 9 bases. The CDR3 DNA follows: TGTGCCAGCAGTTTACAGTCCAGGGGCTACACCTTC. It codes for CASSLQSRGYTF.

This chain joins TRBV10-1 and TRBJ2-3; D uncertain. Germline V gene sequence: CDR1 WNHNN, CDR2 SYGVQD (reference sequence). V was clipped by 3 bases and J by 1 base, with 11 bases between them. This CDR3 has 15 residues. This chain's CDR3 is CASSEASLRTDTQYF. CDR3 sequence (DNA): TGCGCCAGCAGTGAAGCGTCCCTCCGCACAGATACGCAGTATTTT.

V gene TRBV11-3 combines with J gene TRBJ2-7, with 9 bases fitting TRBD1. Germline assignment: CDR1 SGHNT and CDR2 YENEEA. Trimming removed 1 base from V and 3 bases from J; junction bases left unmatched: 4. The CDR3 sequence is 15 residues long. CDR3 nucleotide sequence: TGTGCCAGCAGCTTAGCGGGACAGGGCGGCTACGAGCAGTACTTC. It encodes CASSLAGQGGYEQYF. Supplemented by reference TRBV11-3 and TRBJ2-7, the full variable domain reads EAGVVQSPRYKIIEKKQPVAFWCNPISGHNTLYWYLQNLGQGPELLIRYENEEAVDDSQLPKDRFSAERLKGVDSTLKIQPAELGDSAVYLCASSLAGQGGYEQYFGPGTRLTVT.

As concerns this clone: This CDR3 is also generated by other DNA sequences in the sample. The gene calls are TRBV19 and TRBJ2-1; TRBD2 aligns across 7 bases. V lost 3 bases, J lost 3 bases, and 2 bases stayed unmatched. The V gene's germline CDR1 is LNHDA and CDR2 SQIVND (reference sequence). CDR3 length: 14 residues. The CDR3 sequence: CASSIRGSYNEQFF. DNA of the CDR3: TGTGCCAGTAGTATCCGCGGGAGCTACAATGAGCAGTTCTTC.